What follows is one T cell receptor (beta chain) and its context. This entry comes from a study of OX40 agonist ivuxolimab in advanced cancers. Libraries were prepared by immunoSEQ multiplex PCR; TCRdb keeps only in-frame clonotypes and omits some of them. The sample has 80,000 to 85,000 clones; 85% to 90% are singletons. This clonotype was sampled from an adult with an advanced solid tumor such as melanoma, head and neck, liver or kidney cancer. The sequencing used CD4+ or CD8+ T cells sorted from blood, collected in a trial of the OX40 agonist ivuxolimab.

CDR3 region: CASGLGLNEQFF. CDR3 in DNA: TGTGCTAGTGGTCTTGGGCTGAATGAGCAGTTCTTC. V is TRBV12-5 and J is TRBJ2-1, with D unresolved. Deletions cut 5 bases from V and 7 bases from J, with 9 bases between. The germline V gene encodes CDR1 LGHNT and CDR2 FRNRAP. The CDR3 is 12 amino acids.